This entry lists 20 T cell receptor beta chains sequenced from one sample in a study of tissue T cells after allogeneic stem cell transplantation. Sequencing used immunoSEQ multiplex PCR; TCRdb keeps in-frame clones, though not all of them. The sample lists roughly 45,000 clones, roughly 73% occurring once. The sequenced sample was sorted cells pooled from one or two spleens. The receptors were sampled from a pool of C57BL/6 mice in good health.

To note about this clone: Gene names denote mouse genes. The missing CDR3 end, 1 residue past where the read stops, is filled in from the germline J gene. The chain joins TRBV1 to TRBJ1-4; D is ambiguous. Germline CDR1 is NSQYPW and CDR2 is LRSPGD (reference sequence). V was pared by 1 base and J by 0 bases, with 9 bases between. This CDR3 has 16 residues. This CDR3 reads CTCSAGTEISNERLFF. The CDR3 bases that were read are TGCACCTGCAGTGCAGGCACAGAAATTTCCAACGAAAGATTATTT.

As concerns this clone: Gene names are mouse gene names. Read sequence stops 1 residue before the CDR3 end, and the germline J gene provides the missing end. V usage is TRBV24 and J usage is TRBJ1-1; TRBD1 aligns across 7 bases. V was clipped by 5 bases and J by 0 bases; unmatched bases: 3. CDR1 and CDR2 from the germline V gene are KGHTA and FRNEEI. The CDR3 is 14 amino acids. This CDR3 is CASSSGQTNTEVFF. The part of the CDR3 DNA that was read is TGTGCCAGCAGTTCGGGACAGACAAACACAGAAGTCTTC.

In regard to this clone: Gene labels here are mouse ones. Coverage ceases 1 residue before the CDR3 finishes, and the germline J gene fills in the end. The gene calls are TRBV31 and TRBJ2-3; weak D call: TRBD1 (6 bases). V lost 3 bases and J lost 0, with 13 bases in between. There are 15 residues in the CDR3. CDR1 GKSSPN and CDR2 SITVG come from the germline V gene. CDR3 bases read: TGTGCCTGGAGCCGGGGACATTCTAGTGCAGAAACGCTGTAT. It yields the protein CAWSRGHSSAETLY. The entire CDR3 reads CAWSRGHSSAETLYF. The full variable domain, its missing parts supplied by reference TRBV31 and TRBJ2-3, is AQTIHQWPVAEIKAVGSPLSLGCTIKGKSSPNLYWYWQATGGTLQQLFYSITVGQVESVVQLNLSASRPKDDQFILSTEKLLLSHSGFYLCAWSRGHSSAETLYFGSGTRLTVL.

This clone was recorded a few times. Gene names and germline match the mouse. The read gets to within 1 residue of the CDR3 end, and the germline J gene fills in the rest. The same CDR3 also results from other DNA sequences found in this sample. The rearrangement uses TRBV31 and TRBJ2-7; D is ambiguous. V lost 0 bases and J 4 bases, leaving 7 bases between the germline ends. There are 12 residues in the CDR3. Germline V CDR1 and CDR2: GKSSPN, SITVG. The covered CDR3 bases are TGTGCCTGGAGTCTAGAGGGTTATGAACAGTAC. Translating gives CAWSLEGYEQY. The full CDR3 sequence reads CAWSLEGYEQYF.

As for this clone: Gene names are mouse gene names. The CDR3 is cut off 1 residue early in the read; its end comes from the germline J gene. This sequence joins TRBV13-3 and TRBJ2-5; the D is unclear. This CDR3 is 14 amino acids long. Germline V gene data show CDR1 as NNHDY and CDR2 as SYVADS. V was shortened by 1 base and J by 3 bases, with 9 bases between the two germline ends. The CDR3 here is CASSDLANQDTQYF. Partial CDR3 DNA: TGTGCCAGCAGTGATCTGGCAAATCAAGACACCCAGTAC.

About this clone: Gene names are mouse gene names. The CDR3 goes on 1 residue after the read ends, and that part is filled in from the germline J gene. The chain is built from TRBV4 and TRBJ2-5, with TRBD2 identical over 8 bases. V trimming: 4 bases; J trimming: 4 bases; junction bases outside the gene matches: 4. The CDR3 sequence is 14 residues long. The V gene's germline CDR1 is LGHDT and CDR2 YNNKQL (reference sequence). CDR3 protein: CASSLTGAKDTQYF. CDR3 bases read: TGTGCCAGCAGCTTGACTGGGGCGAAAGACACCCAGTAC.

The sample holds one count of this clone. Gene names refer to mouse genes. The CDR3 extends 1 residue past the end of the read, so its final part is completed from the germline J gene. The gene calls are TRBV13-2 and TRBJ2-2; 10 bases are shared with TRBD2. CDR3 length equals 17 residues. Germline CDR1 and CDR2: NNHNN and SYGAGS (reference sequence). The V segment lost 0 bases and the J segment 2 bases; nucleotides outside the gene matches: 4. CDR3 bases read: TGTGCCAGCGGTGATGCATCGGGACTGGGGAACACCGGGCAGCTCTAC. Translation: CASGDASGLGNTGQLY. The full CDR3 is CASGDASGLGNTGQLYF.

Details on this clone: Genes and germline come from the mouse. With the read ending 1 residue before the CDR3 end, the germline J gene is used to fill in that end. The chain combines TRBV26 with TRBJ2-3; a weak D match, TRBD2 (6 bases). Trimming took 2 bases from V and 1 from J, leaving 7 bases between them. The CDR3 loop spans 14 amino acids. Germline lookup yields CDR1 KGHPV and CDR2 FQNQEV (reference sequence). The CDR3 protein is CASSLNWGAETLYF. CDR3 DNA, as far as it was read: TGTGCCAGCAGTCTGAACTGGGGTGCAGAAACGCTGTAT. Using reference TRBV26 and TRBJ2-3 for the parts outside the CDR3, the full variable domain is NSKVIQTPRYLVKGQGQKAKMRCIPEKGHPVVFWYQQNKNNEFKFLINFQNQEVLQQIDMTEKRFSAECPSNSPCSLEIQSSEAGDSALYLCASSLNWGAETLYFGSGTRLTVL.

As for this clone: Gene names refer to mouse genes. The sequenced part of the CDR3 DNA is TGTGCCTGGAGCCCCGGGACAGGGACAGAAACGCTGTAT. Translation gives CAWSPGTGTETLY. The full CDR3 protein is CAWSPGTGTETLYF. The V call is TRBV31, the J call TRBJ2-3; 9 bases fit TRBD1. Read data end 1 residue before the CDR3 end; the end is taken from the germline J gene. The germline CDR1 and CDR2 sequences are GKSSPN and SITVG. The trim removed 3 bases at V and 4 bases at J, leaving 5 bases unmatched. CDR3 size: 14 residues.

Regarding this clone: Genes here carry mouse names. The CDR3 goes on 1 residue after the read ends, and that part is filled in from the germline J gene. This sequence joins TRBV13-2 and TRBJ1-2; no clear D gene. Germline CDR1 NNHNN, CDR2 SYGAGS (reference sequence). V was clipped by 0 bases and J by 10 bases, with 4 bases between them. This CDR3 comprises 10 residues. The CDR3 protein is CASGDGTYTF. CDR3 DNA, as far as it was read: TGTGCCAGCGGTGATGGGACCTACACC.

In regard to this clone: Gene names refer to mouse genes. Sequencing ends 1 residue short of the CDR3 end; the germline J gene provides the rest. The chain combines TRBV13-3 with TRBJ1-3, with 9 bases aligning to TRBD1. This CDR3 region has 14 residues. The germline V gene encodes CDR1 NNHDY and CDR2 SYVADS. V lost 7 bases to trimming and J lost 2 bases; unmatched junction nucleotides: 4. CDR3 protein: CASRGTGTGNTLYF. The DNA read from the CDR3 is TGTGCCAGCCGGGGGACAGGGACTGGAAATACGCTCTAT. The full variable domain, with the rest looked up from reference TRBV13-3 and TRBJ1-3, is EAAVTQSPRSKVAVTGGKVTLSCHQTNNHDYMYWYRQDTGHGLRLIHYSYVADSTEKGDIPDGYKASRPSQENFSLILELASLSQTAVYFCASRGTGTGNTLYFGEGSRLIVV.

This clone was picked up one time. The genes and germline here are from mouse. The read is 1 residue too short to cover the CDR3 end, so that end is filled in from the germline J gene. The genes are TRBV19 and TRBJ2-1, with 9 nucleotides matching TRBD2. Unmatched junction bases numbered 4, after V lost 5 bases and J lost 1 base. Germline V CDR1 and CDR2: FNHDT, SITEND (reference sequence). This CDR3 has 15 amino acids. CDR3 sequence: CASSRDWENYAEQFF. The covered CDR3 bases are TGTGCCAGCAGCCGGGACTGGGAAAACTATGCTGAGCAGTTC.

Points on this clone: Gene names follow the mouse nomenclature. The missing CDR3 end, 1 residue past where the read stops, is filled in from the germline J gene. This chain joins TRBV31 and TRBJ1-4, with 7 bases matching TRBD1. This CDR3 is 15 amino acids long. The germline CDR1 and CDR2 sequences are GKSSPN and SITVG. The V segment lost 3 bases and the J segment 1 base; nucleotides outside the gene matches: 5. CDR3 loop: CAWRPGTDSNERLFF. The part of the CDR3 DNA that was read is TGTGCCTGGAGGCCCGGGACAGATTCCAACGAAAGATTATTT.

Of note for this clone: Genes here carry mouse names. The CDR3 end falls 1 residue outside the read, so it is completed with the germline J gene. The chain has TRBV1 and TRBJ2-7, with 7 bases matching TRBD2. Trimming removed 1 base from V and 7 bases from J; junction bases left unmatched: 4. Germline V gene data show CDR1 as NSQYPW and CDR2 as LRSPGD (reference sequence). The CDR3 is 13 amino acids. This chain's CDR3 is CTCSAGGGREQYF. The covered CDR3 bases are TGCACCTGCAGTGCAGGGGGGGGGAGGGAACAGTAC.

As to this clone: Gene names refer to mouse genes. The read finishes 1 residue shy of the CDR3 end, and the germline J gene is used to complete it. The rearrangement links TRBV12-1 to TRBJ1-5; D is perhaps TRBD1 (6 bases). Trimming removed 0 bases at V and 1 base at J, with 12 bases between. Germline-derived CDR1 and CDR2 are SGHSN and HYEKVE. This CDR3 comprises 16 residues. The CDR3: CASSLPRGGNNQAPLF. CDR3 bases read: TGTGCCAGCTCTCTCCCCAGGGGAGGAAACAACCAGGCTCCGCTT.

As for this clone: The gene symbols are mouse symbols. The CDR3 extends 1 residue past the end of the read, so its final part is completed from the germline J gene. This chain links TRBV1 with TRBJ2-7; 8 positions agree with TRBD2. Trimming at V came to 4 bases and at J to 4 bases, leaving 6 bases not matched to a gene. This CDR3 spans 14 amino acids. Germline CDR1 and CDR2: NSQYPW and LRSPGD (reference sequence). CDR3: CTCSEVTGEYEQYF. The CDR3 DNA, read in part, is TGCACCTGCAGTGAGGTGACTGGGGAGTATGAACAGTAC.

This clone was seen a handful of times. Gene names and germline match the mouse. The read terminates 1 residue ahead of where the CDR3 ends, so the germline J gene completes it. This sequence joins TRBV29 and TRBJ1-4; D gene ambiguous. Between the trimmed V and J ends, which lost 6 bases and 4 bases, there was a span of 9 bases. From germline, CDR1 is MSHET and CDR2 SYDVDS. The CDR3 covers 13 residues. Here the CDR3 reads CASRRRSNERLFF. The CDR3 DNA, read in part, is TGTGCTAGCAGGAGACGGAGCAACGAAAGATTATTT.

About this clone itself: Genes and germline come from the mouse. The CDR3 end is not reached by the read, which stops 1 residue before it; the germline J gene fills it in. The V and J genes are TRBV3 and TRBJ2-1, with D possibly TRBD1 on 6 matching bases. The CDR3 is 14 amino acids. V dropped 5 bases and J dropped 3 bases, with 11 bases sitting between them. Germline-derived CDR1 and CDR2 are SNHLY and FYNGKV (reference sequence). The CDR3 DNA, read in part, is TGTGCCAGCAGCCTGCAGGGGCTCTATGCTGAGCAGTTC. It specifies CASSLQGLYAEQF. Given in full, the CDR3 is CASSLQGLYAEQFF. The entire variable domain, with the rest obtained from reference TRBV3 and TRBJ2-1, is as follows: GPKVLQIPSHQIIDMGQMVTLNCDPVSNHLYFYWYKQILGQQMEFLVNFYNGKVMEKSKLFKDQFSVERPDGSYFTLKIQPTALEDSAVYFCASSLQGLYAEQFFGPGTRLTVL.

With regard to this clone: Gene names denote mouse genes. The sequence runs out 1 residue before the end of the CDR3; the remainder is reconstructed from the germline J gene. V and J are TRBV13-2 and TRBJ2-7, with 9 bases fitting TRBD2. The CDR3 is 17 residues long. Germline V CDR1 and CDR2: NNHNN, SYGAGS (reference sequence). V lost 3 bases and J lost 0; bases outside the gene matches: 10. CDR3 loop: CASGGGLGTRSSYEQYF. The sequenced part of the CDR3 DNA is TGTGCCAGCGGTGGCGGACTGGGGACCAGGAGCTCCTATGAACAGTAC.

Worth noting for this clone: Genes and germline are mouse. The CDR3 end lies 1 residue beyond the end of the read and is filled in from the germline J gene. J is TRBJ2-5 and V is TRBV2; D possibly uses TRBD1 or TRBD2 (6 bases each). The germline V gene has CDR1 LGHNA and CDR2 YSYQKL. Trimming removed 4 bases at V and 6 bases at J, with 11 bases between. The CDR3 is 13 residues long. The CDR3 sequence is CASSPGAEDTQYF. Incomplete CDR3 DNA: TGTGCCAGCAGCCCGGGGGCTGAGGACACCCAGTAC.